Here is one T cell receptor (beta chain) with its context. The antigen remains undetermined. This record belongs to a study of T cell responses to AZD1222 COVID-19 vaccine. Study findings and constraints: At baseline, seropositivity was found in only a handful of AZD1222 recipients. Spike-specific TCR breadth and depth were elevated following two AZD1222 doses. Donors in the cohort were predominantly white British and more often female, and clonal diversity was possibly underestimated.

The table came from immunoSEQ multiplex PCR; TCRdb's copy has only in-frame clones and leaves some out. Of about 140,000 clones in the sample, around 88% are singletons; the top ten hold around 3.6%. With 5 bases clipped from V and 3 bases from J, the junction kept 6 bases outside the gene matches. The CDR3 is 15 amino acids. Per germline, CDR1 SGHTA and CDR2 FQGNSA. Sample: peripheral blood, taken on day 0 of AZD1222 vaccination. The clonotype originates from an adult in good health. The genes are TRBV7-2 and TRBJ2-1, with 8 bases that match TRBD2. The CDR3 DNA sequence: TGTGCCAGCAGCCGGGGGGGGATCGACTACAATGAGCAGTTCTTC. Its translation: CASSRGGIDYNEQFF.